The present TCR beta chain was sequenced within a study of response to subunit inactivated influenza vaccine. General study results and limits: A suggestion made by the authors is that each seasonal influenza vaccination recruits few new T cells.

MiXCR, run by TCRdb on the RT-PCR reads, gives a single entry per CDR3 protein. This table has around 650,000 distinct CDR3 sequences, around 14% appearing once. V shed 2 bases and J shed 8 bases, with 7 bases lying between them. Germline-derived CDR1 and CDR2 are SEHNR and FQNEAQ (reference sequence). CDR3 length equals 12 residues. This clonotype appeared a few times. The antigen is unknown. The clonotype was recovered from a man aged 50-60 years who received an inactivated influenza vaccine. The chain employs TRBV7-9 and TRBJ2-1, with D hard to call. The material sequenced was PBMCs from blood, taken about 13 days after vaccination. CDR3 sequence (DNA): TGTGCCAGCAGCTTAAGGCGCCATGAGCAGTTCTTC. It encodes CASSLRRHEQFF.